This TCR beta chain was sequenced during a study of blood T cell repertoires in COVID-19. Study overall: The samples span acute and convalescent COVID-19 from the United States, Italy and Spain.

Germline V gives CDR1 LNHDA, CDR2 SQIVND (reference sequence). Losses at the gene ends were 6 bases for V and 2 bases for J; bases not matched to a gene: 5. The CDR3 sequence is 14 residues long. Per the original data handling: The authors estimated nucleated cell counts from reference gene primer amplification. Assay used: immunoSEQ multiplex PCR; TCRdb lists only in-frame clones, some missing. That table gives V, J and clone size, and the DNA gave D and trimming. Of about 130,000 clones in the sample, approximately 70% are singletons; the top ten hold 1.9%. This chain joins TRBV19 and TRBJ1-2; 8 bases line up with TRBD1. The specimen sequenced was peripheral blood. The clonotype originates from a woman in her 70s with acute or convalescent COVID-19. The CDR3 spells CASRGDRMNYGYTF. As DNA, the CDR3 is TGTGCCAGTAGGGGGGACAGGATGAACTATGGCTACACCTTC.